This T cell receptor beta chain was sequenced in a study of T cell changes during pregnancy in multiple sclerosis. V lost 2 bases to trimming and J lost 1 base, with 12 bases between them. Germline CDR1 is SGHDT and CDR2 is YYEEEE. The CDR3 totals 15 residues. Sequencing used immunoSEQ multiplex PCR; TCRdb keeps in-frame clones, though not all of them. The sample carries 40,000 to 60,000 clones, 90% to 95% recorded once. The chain carries TRBV5-6 and TRBJ1-1, with D unclear. This TCR derives from a female donor with multiple sclerosis, enrolled in a pregnancy study. This specimen was CD4+ T cells from peripheral blood mononuclear cells, taken in the first trimester of pregnancy. DNA for the CDR3: TGTGCCAGCAGCTTCTACAGATTTCAGAACACTGAAGCTTTCTTT. This sequence encodes CASSFYRFQNTEAFF.